This paragraph reports one TCR beta chain. No antigen is known for it. The CDR3 loop spans 13 amino acids. With 5 bases removed from V and 8 bases from J, the gap between germline ends came to 10 bases. CDR1 is LNHDA, CDR2 SQIVND, per germline (reference sequence). Profiling relied on immunoSEQ multiplex PCR, and the TCRdb table lists in-frame clones only, not all of them. Of more than 100,000 clones in the sample, just over 90% were seen once. This sample is part of a study of OX40 agonist ivuxolimab in advanced cancers. Study results and caveats: Relative to CD4+, CD8+ T cells held more expanded clones on average. At 0.1 to 3.0 mg/kg and by week 6, clonal expansion occurred in CD4+ and CD8+ blood T cells. Among patients with partial responses at 0.1-3.0 mg/kg, clonal expansion was among the lowest.

Blood specimens came from baseline, cycle 4 day 1, and cycle 7 day 1. The receptor was derived from an adult with an advanced solid tumor such as melanoma, head and neck, liver or kidney cancer. The J gene is TRBJ1-6, the V gene TRBV19, with TRBD1 as a possible D gene (6 bases). The material was CD4+ or CD8+ T cells sorted from blood, obtained in a trial of the OX40 agonist ivuxolimab. The CDR3 loop is CASSSNRDSPLHF. The CDR3 coding sequence is TGTGCCAGTAGTTCAAACAGGGATTCACCCCTCCACTTT.